This is a list of T cell receptor beta chains from one sample in a study of glioma-infiltrating T cells. TCRdb called the multiplex PCR reads again in MiXCR, with one record for every CDR3 protein. In the table there are under 130,000 distinct CDR3 sequences, around 30% of which are singletons. The sequencing input was glioma tissue, nonneoplastic brain tissue, or PBMCs (not recorded which). The receptors were sampled from a human donor with low-grade glioma or glioblastoma, undergoing nonglioma brain surgery, or in good health (not recorded which). Both conserved end residues are part of each CDR3. D genes are given only for firm matches. A clone size is listed for some rows: how often the clone was seen (once, few, many), or a class if it is expanded.

d_gene: TRBD2; len: 15; j_gene: TRBJ2-5; abundance: few; v_gene: TRBV6-1; CDR3nt: TGTGCCAGCAGTTTCATGGGGGGGAGGGGAGAGACCCAGTACTTC; CDR3aa: CASSFMGGRGETQYF
d_gene: -; len: 14; j_gene: TRBJ2-3; abundance: many; v_gene: TRBV24-1; CDR3nt: TGTGCCACCAGTGATTTGCAACGGGGGGATACGCAGTATTTT; CDR3aa: CATSDLQRGDTQYF
d_gene: TRBD2; len: 15; j_gene: TRBJ2-1; abundance: few; v_gene: TRBV7-3; CDR3nt: TGTGCCAGCAGCGCCGTGGGGGGGGGTCAGTATGAGCAGTTCTTC; CDR3aa: CASSAVGGGQYEQFF
d_gene: TRBD2; len: 14; j_gene: TRBJ2-3; abundance: many; v_gene: TRBV20-1; CDR3nt: TGCAGTGCTAGAGATGCTAGCGGGGGAGATACGCAGTATTTT; CDR3aa: CSARDASGGDTQYF
d_gene: -; len: 13; j_gene: TRBJ1-1; abundance: once; v_gene: TRBV30; CDR3nt: TGTGCCTGGAGTGTAAAGGGGGGCGGGAAAGCTTTCTTT; CDR3aa: CAWSVKGGGKAFF
d_gene: -; len: 11; j_gene: TRBJ2-1; abundance: many; v_gene: TRBV6-1; CDR3nt: TGTGCCAGCAGGCGCCTGAATGAGCAGTTCTTC; CDR3aa: CASRRLNEQFF
d_gene: -; len: 16; j_gene: TRBJ2-7; abundance: -; v_gene: TRBV25-1; CDR3nt: TGTGCCAGCAGTGAAGCCCATGTGGGACCCCCCTACGAGCAGTACTTC; CDR3aa: CASSEAHVGPPYEQYF
d_gene: -; len: 10; j_gene: TRBJ1-6; abundance: -; v_gene: TRBV6-2/TRBV6-3; CDR3nt: TGTGCCAGGGGGCGCTTCGCCCTCCACTTT; CDR3aa: CARGRFALHF
d_gene: -; len: 11; j_gene: TRBJ2-5; abundance: many; v_gene: TRBV7-2; CDR3nt: TGTGCCAGTCGGTTCCAAGAGACCCAGTACTTC; CDR3aa: CASRFQETQYF
d_gene: -; len: 15; j_gene: TRBJ1-5; abundance: many; v_gene: TRBV7-2; CDR3nt: TGTGCCAGCAGCGCACAGGGTGGTGTGGGTCAGCCCCAGCATTTT; CDR3aa: CASSAQGGVGQPQHF
d_gene: TRBD1; len: 14; j_gene: TRBJ2-5; abundance: -; v_gene: TRBV6-1; CDR3nt: TGTGCCAGAAGGGGGACAGGAACTGGGGAGACCCAGTACTTC; CDR3aa: CARRGTGTGETQYF
d_gene: -; len: 14; j_gene: TRBJ1-2; abundance: few; v_gene: TRBV6-2/TRBV6-3; CDR3nt: TGTGCCAGCAGTTTACGACAGGTTATCTATGGCTACACCTTC; CDR3aa: CASSLRQVIYGYTF
d_gene: -; len: 15; j_gene: TRBJ2-2; abundance: -; v_gene: TRBV7-2; CDR3nt: TGTGCCAGCAGCTACTTAGCCACAGGGACCGGGGAGCTGTTTTTT; CDR3aa: CASSYLATGTGELFF
d_gene: -; len: 13; j_gene: TRBJ2-7; abundance: many; v_gene: TRBV4-3; CDR3nt: TGCGCCAGCAGCCAAGATTGGGCCTACGAGCAGTACTTC; CDR3aa: CASSQDWAYEQYF
d_gene: -; len: 13; j_gene: TRBJ2-5; abundance: -; v_gene: TRBV10-3; CDR3nt: TGTGCCATCAGGGGACACCTCCAAGAGACCCAGTACTTC; CDR3aa: CAIRGHLQETQYF
d_gene: -; len: 14; j_gene: TRBJ1-2; abundance: many; v_gene: TRBV7-2; CDR3nt: TGTGCCAGCAGCTTTCAGGGTACTAGCTATGGCTACACCTTC; CDR3aa: CASSFQGTSYGYTF
d_gene: TRBD1; len: 15; j_gene: TRBJ1-2; abundance: many; v_gene: TRBV20-1; CDR3nt: TGCAGTGCTTATAAGGGACAGGGGGGTGGGTATGGCTACACCTTC; CDR3aa: CSAYKGQGGGYGYTF
d_gene: TRBD1; len: 13; j_gene: TRBJ1-6; abundance: many; v_gene: TRBV4-3; CDR3nt: TGCGCCAGCGGGCCAGGGGGCAATTCACCCCTCCACTTT; CDR3aa: CASGPGGNSPLHF
d_gene: TRBD1; len: 16; j_gene: TRBJ2-2; abundance: -; v_gene: TRBV7-9; CDR3nt: TGTGCCAGCAGCCGGGGGACAGGGGCGAACACCGGGGAGCTGTTTTTT; CDR3aa: CASSRGTGANTGELFF
d_gene: -; len: 13; j_gene: TRBJ1-2; abundance: many; v_gene: TRBV15; CDR3nt: TGTGCCACCAGCAGAGAGGTAGAGATTGGCTACACCTTC; CDR3aa: CATSREVEIGYTF
d_gene: -; len: 13; j_gene: TRBJ2-5; abundance: -; v_gene: TRBV10-2; CDR3nt: TGCGCCAGCAGTAGGAAGAAGGCAGAGACCCAGTACTTC; CDR3aa: CASSRKKAETQYF
d_gene: TRBD2; len: 14; j_gene: TRBJ2-3; abundance: many; v_gene: TRBV6-1; CDR3nt: TGTGCCAGCACCTCTAGCGGGGGCACAGATACGCAGTATTTT; CDR3aa: CASTSSGGTDTQYF